These 7 T cell receptor beta chains originate from one sample sequenced in a study of CD8+ T cells in alopecia areata. Treatment reported: oral pan-JAK inhibitor, 5-10 mg twice daily. Sequencing relied on a cDNA template that was reverse transcribed from extracted RNA. The table came from immunoSEQ multiplex PCR; TCRdb's copy has only in-frame clones and leaves some out. Found here are some 220,000 clones, roughly 56% of them singletons; the top ten hold roughly 1.6%. The sequences come from CD4+ T cells sorted from blood, collected at week 4, from a patient treated with tofacitinib. These TCRs come from a human donor with alopecia areata.

The J gene is TRBJ2-5, the V gene TRBV2; tentatively, D is TRBD2 (6 bases). Germline-derived CDR1 and CDR2 are SNHLY and FYNNEI. The CDR3 runs 19 residues. Between the trimmed V and J ends, which lost 6 bases and 5 bases, there was a span of 31 bases. Here the CDR3 reads CASRRNLPRLPGAMETQYF. CDR3 in DNA: TGTGCCAGCAGGAGAAACCTCCCAAGATTACCGGGAGCTATGGAGACCCAGTACTTC.

This rearrangement joins TRBV5-6 to TRBJ1-2; 9 bases map to TRBD1. Germline CDR1 reads SGHDT; CDR2 reads YYEEEE. V was clipped by 4 bases and J by 3 bases; unmatched bases: 13. The CDR3 totals 17 residues. CDR3 residues: CASSHLNRGQGDYGYTF. For the CDR3, the DNA is TGTGCCAGCAGCCACCTCAACCGGGGACAGGGAGACTATGGCTACACCTTC.

Only one count was recorded for this clone. The chain carries TRBV29-1 and TRBJ1-1, with 8 bases lining up with TRBD1. After removal of 8 bases from V and 5 bases from J, the junction contained 7 bases not matched to a gene. The CDR3 loop spans 12 amino acids. Germline V gene data show CDR1 as SQVTM and CDR2 as ANQGSEA. In nucleotides, the CDR3 is TGCAGCTTTCGGACAGGGCCGACTGAAGCTTTCTTT. This codes for CSFRTGPTEAFF.

The chain recombines TRBV2 with TRBJ2-7; TRBD1 might be the D (6 bases). Trimming took 5 bases from V and 0 from J, leaving 17 bases between them. Germline lookup yields CDR1 SNHLY and CDR2 FYNNEI. The CDR3 has 16 amino acids. The chain's CDR3 is CASSYETRQVSYEQYF. Written as DNA, the CDR3 is TGTGCCAGCAGTTACGAGACTCGACAGGTCTCCTACGAGCAGTACTTC.

The chain combines TRBV5-1 with TRBJ1-1; TRBD1 is a possible D gene (5 bases). CDR3 length equals 15 residues. V dropped 4 bases and J dropped 2 bases, with 15 bases sitting between them. Germline CDR1 is SGHRS and CDR2 is YFSETQ. The chain's CDR3 is CASSLQGPPNTEAFF. The CDR3 nucleotides are TGCGCCAGCAGCCTTCAGGGTCCTCCTAACACTGAAGCTTTCTTT.

This clone has only a few counts. This sequence joins TRBV9 and TRBJ2-1, with 10 bases fitting TRBD2. V trimming: 1 base; J trimming: 7 bases; junction bases outside the gene matches: 11. The CDR3 is 17 amino acids. Per the germline V gene, CDR1 is SGDLS and CDR2 is YYNGEE. The CDR3, as DNA: TGTGCCAGCAGCGTACACAGGCTAGCGGGGGTGGCGAATGAGCAGTTCTTC. Amino acids: CASSVHRLAGVANEQFF. Complete variable domain (other parts from reference TRBV9 and TRBJ2-1): DSGVTQTPKHLITATGQRVTLRCSPRSGDLSVYWYQQSLDQGLQFLIQYYNGEERAKGNILERFSAQQFPDLHSELNLSSLELGDSALYFCASSVHRLAGVANEQFFGPGTRLTVL.

The chain uses TRBV14 and TRBJ1-2; 9 positions agree with TRBD1. Trimming cost V 0 bases and J 4 bases; bases outside gene matches: 6. Germline V gene lookup returns CDR1 SGHDN and CDR2 FVKESK. This CDR3 has 16 amino acids. CDR3 nucleotide sequence: TGTGCCAGCAGCCAAGACCCGGGACAGGGAAGCTATGGCTACACCTTC. Translated: CASSQDPGQGSYGYTF.